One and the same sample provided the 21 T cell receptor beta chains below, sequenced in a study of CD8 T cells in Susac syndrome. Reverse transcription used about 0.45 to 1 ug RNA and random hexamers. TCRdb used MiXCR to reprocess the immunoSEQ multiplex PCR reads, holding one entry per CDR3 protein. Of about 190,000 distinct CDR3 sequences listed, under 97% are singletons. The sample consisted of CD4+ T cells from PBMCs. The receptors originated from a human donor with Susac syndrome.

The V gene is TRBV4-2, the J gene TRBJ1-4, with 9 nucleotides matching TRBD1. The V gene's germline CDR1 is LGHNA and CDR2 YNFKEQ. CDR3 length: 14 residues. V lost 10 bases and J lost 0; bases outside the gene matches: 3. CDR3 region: CATGQGPTNEKLFF. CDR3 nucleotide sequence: TGTGCCACGGGACAGGGACCAACTAATGAAAAACTGTTTTTT.

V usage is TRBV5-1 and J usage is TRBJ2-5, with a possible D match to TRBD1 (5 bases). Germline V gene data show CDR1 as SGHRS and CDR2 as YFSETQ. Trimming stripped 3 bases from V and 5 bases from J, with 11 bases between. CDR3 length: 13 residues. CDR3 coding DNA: TGCGCCAGCAGCTATCAGGGTTACGAGACCCAGTACTTC. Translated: CASSYQGYETQYF. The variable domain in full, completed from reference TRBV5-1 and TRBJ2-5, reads KAGVTQTPRYLIKTRGQQVTLSCSPISGHRSVSWYQQTPGQGLQFLFEYFSETQRNKGNFPGRFSGRQFSNSRSEMNVSTLELGDSALYLCASSYQGYETQYFGPGTRLLVL.

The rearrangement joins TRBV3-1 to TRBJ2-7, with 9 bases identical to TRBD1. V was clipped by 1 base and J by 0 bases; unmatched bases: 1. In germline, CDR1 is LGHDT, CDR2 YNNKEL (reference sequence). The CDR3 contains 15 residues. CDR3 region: CASSQGQGGSYEQYF. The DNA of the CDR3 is TGTGCCAGCAGCCAAGGACAGGGGGGCTCCTACGAGCAGTACTTC.

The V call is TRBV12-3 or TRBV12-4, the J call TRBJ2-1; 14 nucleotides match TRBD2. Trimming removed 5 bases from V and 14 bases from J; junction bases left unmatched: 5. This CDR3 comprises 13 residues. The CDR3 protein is CASSRLAGGLEFF. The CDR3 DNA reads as TGTGCCAGCAGTCGACTAGCGGGGGGGCTCGAGTTCTTC.

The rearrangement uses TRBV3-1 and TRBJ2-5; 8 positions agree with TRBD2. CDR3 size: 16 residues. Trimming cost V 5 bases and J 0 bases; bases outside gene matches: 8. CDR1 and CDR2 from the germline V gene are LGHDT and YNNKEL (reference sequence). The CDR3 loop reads CASSLRGAGDQETQYF. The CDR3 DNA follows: TGTGCCAGCAGCTTGCGGGGGGCCGGGGACCAAGAGACCCAGTACTTC.

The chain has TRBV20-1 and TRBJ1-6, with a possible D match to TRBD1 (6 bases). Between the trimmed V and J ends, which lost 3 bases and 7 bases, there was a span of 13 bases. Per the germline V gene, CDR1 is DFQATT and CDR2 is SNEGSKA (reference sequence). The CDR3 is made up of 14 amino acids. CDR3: CSASGQGRNSPLHF. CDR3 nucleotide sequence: TGCAGTGCTAGTGGCCAGGGGAGGAATTCACCCCTCCACTTT.

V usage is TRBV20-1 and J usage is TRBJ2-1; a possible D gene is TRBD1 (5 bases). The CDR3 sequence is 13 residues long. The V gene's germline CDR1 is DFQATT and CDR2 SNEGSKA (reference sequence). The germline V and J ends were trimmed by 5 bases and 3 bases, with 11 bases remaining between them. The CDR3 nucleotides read TGCAGTGCTTATGACAGTAACTACAATGAGCAGTTCTTC. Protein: CSAYDSNYNEQFF.

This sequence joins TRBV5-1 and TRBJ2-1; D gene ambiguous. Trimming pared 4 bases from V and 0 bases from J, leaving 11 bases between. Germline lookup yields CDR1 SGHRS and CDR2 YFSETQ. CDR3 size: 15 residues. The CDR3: CASSPIQRSYNEQFF. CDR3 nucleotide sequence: TGCGCCAGCAGCCCAATACAGCGCTCCTACAATGAGCAGTTCTTC.

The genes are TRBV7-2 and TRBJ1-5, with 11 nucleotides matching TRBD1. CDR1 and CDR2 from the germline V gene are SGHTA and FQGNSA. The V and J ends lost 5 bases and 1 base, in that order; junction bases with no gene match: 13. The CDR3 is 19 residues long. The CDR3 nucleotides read TGTGCCAGCAGCCCAAGGGGGTGGGGGGACAGGGGGAGCAATCAGCCCCAGCATTTT. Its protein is CASSPRGWGDRGSNQPQHF.

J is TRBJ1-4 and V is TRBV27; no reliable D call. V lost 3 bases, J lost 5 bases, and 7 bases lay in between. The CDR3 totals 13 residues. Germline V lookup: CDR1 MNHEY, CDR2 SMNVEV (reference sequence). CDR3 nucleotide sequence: TGTGCCAGCAGTTTCCAGGAAAATGAAAAACTGTTTTTT. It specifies CASSFQENEKLFF. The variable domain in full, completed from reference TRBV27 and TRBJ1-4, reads EAQVTQNPRYLITVTGKKLTVTCSQNMNHEYMSWYRQDPGLGLRQIYYSMNVEVTDKGDVPEGYKVSRKEKRNFPLILESPSPNQTSLYFCASSFQENEKLFFGSGTQLSVL.

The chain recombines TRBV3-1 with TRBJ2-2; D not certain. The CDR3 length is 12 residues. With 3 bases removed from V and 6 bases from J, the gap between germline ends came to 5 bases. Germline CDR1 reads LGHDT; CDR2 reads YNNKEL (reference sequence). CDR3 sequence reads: CASSQLSGELFF. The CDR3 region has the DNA TGTGCCAGCAGCCAGTTATCCGGGGAGCTGTTTTTT.

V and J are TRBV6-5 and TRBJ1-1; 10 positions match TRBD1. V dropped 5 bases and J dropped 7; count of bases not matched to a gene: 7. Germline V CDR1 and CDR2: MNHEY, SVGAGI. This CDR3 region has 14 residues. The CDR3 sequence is CASSRRQGAIEAFF. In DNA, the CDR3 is TGTGCCAGCAGTCGGAGACAGGGGGCAATTGAAGCTTTCTTT.

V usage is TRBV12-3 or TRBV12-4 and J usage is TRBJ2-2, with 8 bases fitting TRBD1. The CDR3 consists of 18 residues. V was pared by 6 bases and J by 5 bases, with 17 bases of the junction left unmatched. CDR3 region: CASSSQGQGSSWTGELFF. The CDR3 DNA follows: TGTGCCAGCAGCTCCCAAGGACAGGGATCTTCCTGGACCGGGGAGCTGTTTTTT.

CDR3 coding DNA: TGCAGCGTTGGGGCGGGACCAAAGGACTATGGCTACACCTTC. This encodes CSVGAGPKDYGYTF. The chain links TRBV29-1 to TRBJ1-2; maybe TRBD1 (5 bases). V was shortened by 4 bases and J by 3 bases, with 15 bases between the two germline ends. The length of the CDR3 is 14 residues. In germline, CDR1 is SQVTM, CDR2 ANQGSEA.

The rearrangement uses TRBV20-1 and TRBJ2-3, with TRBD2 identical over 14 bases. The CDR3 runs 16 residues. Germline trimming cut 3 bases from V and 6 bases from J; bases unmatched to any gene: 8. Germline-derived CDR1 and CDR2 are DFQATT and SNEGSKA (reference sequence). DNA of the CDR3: TGCAGTGCTAGTCAGACTAGCGGGGGGGCCAGGGATACGCAGTATTTT. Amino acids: CSASQTSGGARDTQYF.

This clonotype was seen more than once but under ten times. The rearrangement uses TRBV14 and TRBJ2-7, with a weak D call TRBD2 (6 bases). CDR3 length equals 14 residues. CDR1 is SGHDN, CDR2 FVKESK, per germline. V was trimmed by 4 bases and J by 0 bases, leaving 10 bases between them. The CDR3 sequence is CASSREAFSYEQYF. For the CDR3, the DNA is TGTGCCAGCAGCCGGGAGGCTTTCTCCTACGAGCAGTACTTC. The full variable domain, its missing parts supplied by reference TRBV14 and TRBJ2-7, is EAGVTQFPSHSVIEKGQTVTLRCDPISGHDNLYWYRRVMGKEIKFLLHFVKESKQDESGMPNNRFLAERTGGTYSTLKVQPAELEDSGVYFCASSREAFSYEQYFGPGTRLTVT.

CDR3 nucleotide sequence: TGTGCCAGCAGAAAAGAGACTCGCGGGGGTGGGTTCTACGAGCAGTACTTC. As protein: CASRKETRGGGFYEQYF. The rearrangement uses TRBV21-1 and TRBJ2-7; the table calls TRBD2, which could not be checked here. TRBV21-1 is a pseudogene locus. The CDR3 covers 17 residues.

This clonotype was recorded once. CDR3 amino acids: CASSTSRSGANVLTF. The CDR3 DNA sequence: TGTGCCAGCAGCACCTCCAGATCTGGGGCCAACGTCCTGACTTTC. The chain joins TRBV7-7 to TRBJ2-6; D not resolved. CDR3 length: 15 residues. The V gene lost 5 bases and the J gene lost 1 base, with 9 bases spanning the gap. CDR1 SSHAT and CDR2 FNYEAQ come from the germline V gene (reference sequence).

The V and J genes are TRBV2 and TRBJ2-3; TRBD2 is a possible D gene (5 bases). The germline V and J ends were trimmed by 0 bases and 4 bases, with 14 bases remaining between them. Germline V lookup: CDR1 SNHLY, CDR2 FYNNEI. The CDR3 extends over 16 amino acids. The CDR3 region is CASSEAPASGSDTQYF. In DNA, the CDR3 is TGTGCCAGCAGTGAAGCTCCCGCGTCGGGGTCAGATACGCAGTATTTT.

DNA for the CDR3: TGTGCCAGTAGTATGGTAGGATCACCCCTCCACTTT. Translating it yields CASSMVGSPLHF. The V call is TRBV19, the J call TRBJ1-6, with D hard to call. Trimming pared 3 bases from V and 10 bases from J, leaving 7 bases between. Germline CDR1 LNHDA, CDR2 SQIVND (reference sequence). There are 12 residues in the CDR3.

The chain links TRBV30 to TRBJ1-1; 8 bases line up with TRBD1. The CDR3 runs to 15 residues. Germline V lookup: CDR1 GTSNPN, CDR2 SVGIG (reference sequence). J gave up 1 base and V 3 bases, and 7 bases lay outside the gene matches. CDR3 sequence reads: CAWRRPDRENTEAFF. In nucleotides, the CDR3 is TGTGCCTGGAGGCGTCCGGACAGGGAGAACACTGAAGCTTTCTTT.